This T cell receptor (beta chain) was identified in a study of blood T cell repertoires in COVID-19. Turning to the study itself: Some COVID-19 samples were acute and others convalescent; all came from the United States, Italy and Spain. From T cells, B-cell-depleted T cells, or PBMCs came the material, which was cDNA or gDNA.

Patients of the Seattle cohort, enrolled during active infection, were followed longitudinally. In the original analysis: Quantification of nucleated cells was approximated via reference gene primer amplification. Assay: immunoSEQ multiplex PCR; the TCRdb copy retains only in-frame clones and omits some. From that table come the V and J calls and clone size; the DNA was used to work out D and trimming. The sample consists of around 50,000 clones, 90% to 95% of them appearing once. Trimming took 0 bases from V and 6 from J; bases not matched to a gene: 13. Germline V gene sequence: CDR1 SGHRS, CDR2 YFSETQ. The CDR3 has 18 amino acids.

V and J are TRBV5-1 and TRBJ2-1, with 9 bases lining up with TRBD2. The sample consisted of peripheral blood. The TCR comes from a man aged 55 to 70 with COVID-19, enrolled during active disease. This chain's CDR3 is CASSLVGGGGAHRNEQFF. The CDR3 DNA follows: TGCGCCAGCAGCTTGGTGGGTGGCGGGGGGGCCCATCGCAATGAGCAGTTCTTC.